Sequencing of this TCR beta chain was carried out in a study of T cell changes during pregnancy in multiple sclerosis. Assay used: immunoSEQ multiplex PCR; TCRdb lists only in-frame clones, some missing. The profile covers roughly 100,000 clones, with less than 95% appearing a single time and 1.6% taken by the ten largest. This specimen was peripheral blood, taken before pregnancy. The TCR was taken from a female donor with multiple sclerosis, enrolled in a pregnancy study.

The CDR3 reads CASRSGGTDTQYF. The CDR3 nucleotides are TGTGCCAGCAGGAGCGGGGGCACAGATACGCAGTATTTT. The chain employs TRBV2 and TRBJ2-3; TRBD2 agrees at 7 bases. The V gene end was trimmed by 6 bases and the J gene end by 1 base; junction bases not matched to a gene: 1. This CDR3 spans 13 amino acids. CDR1 SNHLY and CDR2 FYNNEI come from the germline V gene.